The next 18 T cell receptor beta chains were all read from a single sample in a study of T-cell memory formation after mild COVID-19 (dated by TCRdb to about 2021). Receptor amplification or capture employed 5' RACE. The reads were generated on an Illumina NovaSeq 6000. TCRdb handled the public reads itself, with Q25 trimming in fastp and clone calling in MiXCR, and kept productive beta chains. Here each entry gathers all rows of one CDR3 protein and keeps the most common genes and DNA. For this sample the table gives about 470,000 distinct CDR3 sequences, of which 18% were detected only once. Of the sample, 9% to 15% is held by the ten largest clones. Sequencing was performed on PBMCs or a T cell subset sorted from them (not recorded which). These receptors all come from an adult woman who had mild COVID-19 (a few samples of this study predate the infection). The sample titles of this study are shuffled in the database, so cell type and time point are left out; the donor was told from shared clones.

The chain joins TRBV29-1 to TRBJ1-5, with 8 nucleotides matching TRBD1. The trim removed 3 bases at V and 2 bases at J, leaving 6 bases unmatched. The CDR3 consists of 15 residues. Germline values: CDR1 SQVTM, CDR2 ANQGSEA. CDR3 residues: CSVDYDRGRNQPQHF. CDR3 bases: TGCAGCGTTGACTACGACAGGGGACGCAATCAGCCCCAGCATTTT.

This chain connects TRBV6-2 or TRBV6-3 to TRBJ2-7, with D perhaps matching TRBD1 or TRBD2 (5 bases each). The CDR3 sequence is 15 residues long. Germline CDR1 is MNHEY and CDR2 is SVGEGT. Trimming stripped 5 bases from V and 0 bases from J, with 14 bases between. The CDR3 coding sequence is TGTGCCAGCAGTCCCGTGGGACCCAGCTCCTACGAGCAGTACTTC. It yields the protein CASSPVGPSSYEQYF.

This clonotype has just a few counts. The genes are TRBV5-6 and TRBJ2-7; 8 bases map to TRBD2. Germline loops: CDR1 SGHDT, CDR2 YYEEEE. This CDR3 spans 14 amino acids. V lost 4 bases to trimming and J lost 0 bases; unmatched junction nucleotides: 3. CDR3 in amino acids: CASSAGLGSYEQYF. The CDR3 region has the DNA TGTGCCAGCAGCGCGGGACTAGGCTCCTACGAGCAGTACTTC.

The chain joins TRBV4-1 to TRBJ1-2, with D possibly being TRBD1 (6 bases). Germline CDR1 and CDR2: MGHRA and YSYEKL. The V gene lost 4 bases and the J gene lost 6 bases, with 18 bases spanning the gap. The CDR3 runs 15 residues. The CDR3 nucleotides read TGCGCCAGCAGCCCAGTGGGGGCAGGGACTAATGGCTACACCTTC. Its translation: CASSPVGAGTNGYTF.

This clonotype was counted only a few times. This sequence joins TRBV9 and TRBJ2-2; no definite D call. Trimming shortened V by 6 bases and J by 3 bases, and 12 bases separated the two germline ends. Germline V gene data show CDR1 as SGDLS and CDR2 as YYNGEE. CDR3 length: 14 amino acids. CDR3 coding DNA: TGTGCCAGCACTAGAGGTATGGACACCGGGGAGCTGTTTTTT. Translation gives CASTRGMDTGELFF.

The chain couples TRBV6-1 to TRBJ2-2; 8 nucleotides line up with TRBD1. Looked up from germline, CDR1 is MNHNS and CDR2 is SASEGT. The CDR3 consists of 16 residues. Unmatched junction bases numbered 5, after V lost 4 bases and J lost 1 base. The CDR3 loop is CASSGQGARNTGELFF. Here the CDR3 DNA reads TGTGCCAGCAGTGGCCAGGGGGCGCGGAACACCGGGGAGCTGTTTTTT.

Only a few counts were recorded for this clonotype. The CDR3 protein is CASSYEPAGGPSLHNEQFF. The CDR3 DNA follows: TGTGCCAGCAGTTACGAACCAGCGGGAGGGCCTTCCCTTCACAATGAGCAGTTCTTC. This chain uses TRBV6-2 or TRBV6-3 with TRBJ2-1, with 10 bases identical to TRBD2. This CDR3 comprises 19 residues. The germline gives CDR1 MNHEY, CDR2 SVGEGT. The trim removed 2 bases at V and 5 bases at J, leaving 15 bases unmatched.

This sequence joins TRBV20-1 and TRBJ2-5; no clear D gene. The length of the CDR3 is 12 residues. V lost 6 bases and J 5 bases, leaving 13 bases between the germline ends. Germline V gene lookup returns CDR1 DFQATT and CDR2 SNEGSKA (reference sequence). CDR3 nucleotide sequence: TGCAGTGCGCGGCCAGAAGGGGAGACCCAGTACTTC. Protein sequence: CSARPEGETQYF.

There are a few counts of this clonotype. The chain employs TRBV19 and TRBJ2-7; TRBD1 might be the D (6 bases). Trimming stripped 6 bases from V and 4 bases from J, with 10 bases between. The CDR3 sequence is 12 residues long. Germline CDR1 LNHDA, CDR2 SQIVND (reference sequence). For the CDR3, the DNA is TGTGCCAGTAGGGGGGCTGGGTACGAGCAGTACTTC. It codes for CASRGAGYEQYF.

This clonotype was counted a few times. This chain uses TRBV5-1 with TRBJ1-5, with 7 bases that match TRBD1. The CDR3 contains 19 residues. V lost 6 bases to trimming and J lost 0 bases; unmatched junction nucleotides: 18. From germline, CDR1 is SGHRS and CDR2 YFSETQ. CDR3 coding DNA: TGCGCCAGCAAGACCCCATTAGGGGGCGAACCCCCTAGCAATCAGCCCCAGCATTTT. Translation gives CASKTPLGGEPPSNQPQHF. The full variable domain, rest sourced from reference TRBV5-1 and TRBJ1-5, is KAGVTQTPRYLIKTRGQQVTLSCSPISGHRSVSWYQQTPGQGLQFLFEYFSETQRNKGNFPGRFSGRQFSNSRSEMNVSTLELGDSALYLCASKTPLGGEPPSNQPQHFGDGTRLSIL.

The chain links TRBV10-3 to TRBJ1-2; the D gene is possibly TRBD1 (5 bases). The germline gives CDR1 ENHRY, CDR2 SYGVKD. Trimming took off 4 bases at V and 6 bases at J, with 27 bases between the two ends. CDR3 length: 18 amino acids. The CDR3 region is CAISGRDRLAPNNNGYTF. The CDR3 DNA sequence: TGTGCCATCAGTGGTAGAGACAGACTTGCCCCTAATAATAATGGCTACACCTTC.

This chain joins TRBV3-1 and TRBJ1-4; D call uncertain. The CDR3 is 15 amino acids. Germline V CDR1 and CDR2: LGHDT, YNNKEL (reference sequence). Trimming removed 3 bases from V and 5 bases from J, with 13 bases in between. CDR3 amino acids: CASSHVWVKNEKLFF. The CDR3 bases are TGTGCCAGCAGCCATGTTTGGGTGAAGAATGAAAAACTGTTTTTT.

The rearrangement uses TRBV5-1 and TRBJ2-3; D is unresolved. The germline V gene has CDR1 SGHRS and CDR2 YFSETQ. The germline V and J ends were trimmed by 1 base and 0 bases, with 12 bases remaining between them. The CDR3 covers 16 residues. The DNA for the CDR3 is TGCGCCAGCAGCTTGTCAGCTAGGGCTAGCACAGATACGCAGTATTTT. Translating it yields CASSLSARASTDTQYF.

This clonotype came up a few times. The rearrangement joins TRBV4-2 to TRBJ2-2; D not certain. This CDR3 comprises 13 residues. Looked up from germline, CDR1 is LGHNA and CDR2 is YNFKEQ. Trimming removed 0 bases from V and 6 bases from J, with 5 bases in between. The CDR3 DNA reads as TGTGCCAGCAGCCAAGAAGACGCCGGGGAGCTGTTTTTT. Protein sequence: CASSQEDAGELFF.

The J gene is TRBJ2-4, the V gene TRBV25-1, with D possibly TRBD1 on 6 matching bases. CDR1 and CDR2 from the germline V gene are MGHDK and SYGVNS. The CDR3 has 16 residues. Trimming took off 1 base at V and 3 bases at J, with 13 bases between the two ends. The CDR3: CASSESPGVVKNIQYF. The CDR3 nucleotides read TGTGCCAGCAGTGAATCCCCAGGGGTTGTCAAAAACATTCAGTACTTC.

The chain is built from TRBV20-1 and TRBJ2-3; D remains ambiguous. The V end lost 3 bases, the J end lost 0 bases, and 10 bases lay between the germline ends. The CDR3 length is 14 residues. Germline-derived CDR1 and CDR2 are DFQATT and SNEGSKA (reference sequence). This chain's CDR3 is CSASQGGSTDTQYF. The CDR3 nucleotides read TGCAGTGCTAGTCAAGGCGGAAGCACAGATACGCAGTATTTT.

The chain joins TRBV23-1 to TRBJ2-1; TRBD2 might be the D (5 bases). TRBV23-1 is labeled an ORF, and its function is uncertain. This CDR3 region has 15 residues. V was shortened by 4 bases and J by 3 bases, with 13 bases between the two germline ends. CDR3 in amino acids: CASSRGERCYNEQFF. The CDR3 nucleotides are TGCGCCAGCAGTCGGGGAGAGCGGTGCTACAATGAGCAGTTCTTC.

The genes are TRBV7-9 and TRBJ2-7; 9 nucleotides match TRBD1. The germline V gene has CDR1 SEHNR and CDR2 FQNEAQ (reference sequence). After removal of 5 bases from V and 7 bases from J, the junction contained 9 bases not matched to a gene. This CDR3 is built from 14 residues. The CDR3 reads CASSHHAGTGEQYF. The CDR3 nucleotides are TGTGCCAGCAGCCATCACGCCGGGACAGGGGAGCAGTACTTC.